These 18 T cell receptor beta chains originate from one sample sequenced in a study of radiation and T cells in renal cell carcinoma. Time point given: blood 4 weeks post-SBRT, at nephrectomy. Treatment in this sample: 15 Gy SBRT to primary tumor, nephrectomy 4 weeks later. Assay used: immunoSEQ multiplex PCR; TCRdb lists only in-frame clones, some missing. The table includes just over 95,000 clones, 70% to 85% detected once. The sequences come from blood, collected from a patient whose treatment included radiotherapy and nephrectomy. The receptors shown here come from a man between 60 and 75 years old with renal cell carcinoma.

The gene calls are TRBV4-3 and TRBJ2-3; 9 nucleotides agree with TRBD2. Germline CDR1 is LGHNA and CDR2 is YSLEER. The length of the CDR3 is 17 residues. V trimming: 3 bases; J trimming: 1 base; junction bases outside the gene matches: 8. Here the CDR3 reads CASSQGVAGDRTDTQYF. For the CDR3, the DNA is TGCGCCAGCAGCCAGGGGGTAGCGGGGGACCGCACAGATACGCAGTATTTT.

This rearrangement joins TRBV11-2 to TRBJ2-2; D is tentatively TRBD1 or TRBD2 (5 bases each). The CDR3 spans 16 residues. Deletions cut 4 bases from V and 4 bases from J, with 16 bases between. Germline V lookup: CDR1 SGHAT, CDR2 FQNNGV. The CDR3 DNA reads as TGTGCCAGCAGCTCCATGGGGACCGGGGCCACCGGGGAGCTGTTTTTT. Translation: CASSSMGTGATGELFF.

V is TRBV27 and J is TRBJ2-7; 7 nucleotides agree with TRBD1. Germline CDR1 MNHEY, CDR2 SMNVEV (reference sequence). V was pared by 3 bases and J by 3 bases, with 8 bases of the junction left unmatched. The CDR3 runs 15 residues. The CDR3 spells CASSFRRDSFYEQYF. CDR3 bases: TGTGCCAGCAGTTTTAGAAGGGACAGCTTCTACGAGCAGTACTTC.

The chain combines TRBV5-1 with TRBJ2-3; TRBD2 matches 9 bases. The V segment lost 3 bases and the J segment 4 bases; nucleotides outside the gene matches: 3. The CDR3 loop spans 14 amino acids. Per the germline V gene, CDR1 is SGHRS and CDR2 is YFSETQ. The CDR3 DNA follows: TGCGCCAGCAGCTCCGGCGGGAGGGCAGATACGCAGTATTTT. Its translation is CASSSGGRADTQYF.

This clone occurred once. The chain recombines TRBV14 with TRBJ2-4; D uncertain. The CDR3 totals 17 residues. Germline-derived CDR1 and CDR2 are SGHDN and FVKESK. The V and J ends lost 2 bases and 1 base respectively, with 15 bases between them. CDR3 amino acids: CASSQHILGLAKNIQYF. CDR3 DNA: TGTGCCAGCAGCCAACATATCTTAGGCCTGGCCAAAAACATTCAGTACTTC.

The chain carries TRBV10-3 and TRBJ2-1; 11 bases match TRBD2. The V gene end was trimmed by 4 bases and the J gene end by 7 bases; junction bases not matched to a gene: 6. Germline CDR1 is ENHRY and CDR2 is SYGVKD. The length of the CDR3 is 15 residues. CDR3 DNA: TGTGCCATCAGTGTAACTAGCGGGAGTTCGAATGAGCAGTTCTTC. It is translated as CAISVTSGSSNEQFF.

The chain recombines TRBV7-2 with TRBJ1-1, with 7 bases fitting TRBD1. The CDR3 has 13 amino acids. J lost 4 bases, V lost 6 bases, and 5 bases had no gene match. Germline CDR1 SGHTA, CDR2 FQGNSA. The CDR3 protein is CASRLRQGTEAFF. The CDR3 DNA reads TGTGCCAGCAGGCTCAGACAGGGCACTGAAGCTTTCTTT.

The rearrangement uses TRBV30 and TRBJ2-1; weak D call: TRBD1 (6 bases). CDR1 and CDR2 from the germline V gene are GTSNPN and SVGIG (reference sequence). This CDR3 is built from 13 residues. V was shortened by 2 bases and J by 5 bases, with 10 bases between the two germline ends. Here the CDR3 DNA reads TGTGCCTGGAGTAGGGGGACCAACAATGAGCAGTTCTTC. Residues: CAWSRGTNNEQFF.

The chain uses TRBV5-1 and TRBJ2-1; 11 bases map to TRBD2. Unmatched junction bases numbered 6, after V lost 5 bases and J lost 5 bases. Germline CDR1 reads SGHRS; CDR2 reads YFSETQ. The length of the CDR3 is 15 residues. DNA for the CDR3: TGCGCCAGCAGGTCCCTAGCGGGAGGCCACAATGAGCAGTTCTTC. This encodes CASRSLAGGHNEQFF.

This chain uses TRBV2 with TRBJ1-5; D perhaps matches TRBD1 (6 bases). The CDR3 contains 16 residues. V dropped 4 bases and J dropped 5 bases, with 18 bases sitting between them. Germline V gene lookup returns CDR1 SNHLY and CDR2 FYNNEI. CDR3 coding DNA: TGTGCCAGCAGTGGGTTTCCGGACAGTACTCATCAGCCCCAGCATTTT. Its translation is CASSGFPDSTHQPQHF.

This clone was found once. The chain joins TRBV5-4 to TRBJ1-1; D is undetermined. CDR1 SGHNT and CDR2 YYREEE come from the germline V gene (reference sequence). CDR3 length: 12 amino acids. Trimming cost V 1 base and J 7 bases, with 8 bases left between them. The CDR3: CASSLRAGEAFF. As DNA, the CDR3 is TGTGCCAGCAGCTTGAGGGCTGGTGAAGCTTTCTTT. Filled out from reference TRBV5-4 and TRBJ1-1, the complete variable domain reads ETGVTQSPTHLIKTRGQQVTLRCSSQSGHNTVSWYQQALGQGPQFIFQYYREEENGRGNFPPRFSGLQFPNYSSELNVNALELDDSALYLCASSLRAGEAFFGQGTRLTVV.

The rearrangement links TRBV4-1 to TRBJ2-7; perhaps D is TRBD1 or TRBD2 (5 bases each). The V and J ends lost 10 bases and 0 bases respectively, with 19 bases between them. Germline-derived CDR1 and CDR2 are MGHRA and YSYEKL. This CDR3 spans 15 amino acids. The CDR3 sequence: CATRAGAASSYEQYF. The DNA of the CDR3 is TGCGCCACCCGAGCCGGGGCAGCTTCCTCCTACGAGCAGTACTTC.

This sequence joins TRBV10-1 and TRBJ2-1, with 8 bases aligning to TRBD2. The CDR3 is made up of 12 amino acids. Germline V gives CDR1 WNHNN, CDR2 SYGVQD (reference sequence). The V and J ends lost 8 bases and 9 bases, in that order; junction bases with no gene match: 6. The CDR3 loop is CASSSGSGEQFF. Written as DNA, the CDR3 is TGCGCCAGCTCAAGCGGGAGCGGTGAGCAGTTCTTC.

V is TRBV5-1 and J is TRBJ2-5; the match to TRBD1 covers 8 bases. Germline CDR1 SGHRS, CDR2 YFSETQ. The CDR3 has 12 amino acids. V lost 10 bases, J lost 5 bases, and 7 bases stayed unmatched. CDR3 sequence: CASFGQGETQYF. The CDR3 DNA follows: TGCGCCTCCTTTGGACAGGGTGAGACCCAGTACTTC.

The table lists this clone with many counts. The sample carries other DNA sequences with the same CDR3. V and J are TRBV5-6 and TRBJ2-7; D unresolved. In germline, CDR1 is SGHDT, CDR2 YYEEEE. This CDR3 comprises 11 residues. V dropped 0 bases and J dropped 3 bases, with 1 base sitting between them. CDR3 in DNA: TGTGCCAGCAGCTTGGGCTACGAGCAGTACTTC. Residues: CASSLGYEQYF.

The CDR3 DNA follows: TGTGCCAGCAGGGAAGCGGGAGGGCCTTATGAGCAGTACTTC. Translated, it gives CASREAGGPYEQYF. The V gene is TRBV7-2, the J gene TRBJ2-7, with TRBD2 matching over 10 bases. The germline V gene encodes CDR1 SGHTA and CDR2 FQGNSA. This CDR3 is 14 amino acids long. Trimming took 6 bases from V and 7 from J; bases not matched to a gene: 9.

This rearrangement joins TRBV19 to TRBJ2-1; 11 bases line up with TRBD2. CDR1 and CDR2 (germline): LNHDA, SQIVND (reference sequence). This CDR3 contains 16 residues. Unmatched junction bases numbered 4, after V lost 0 bases and J lost 6 bases. As DNA, the CDR3 is TGTGCCAGTAGTATAGATCTAGCGGGGGGCTTCAATGAGCAGTTCTTC. As protein: CASSIDLAGGFNEQFF.

The chain joins TRBV7-2 to TRBJ2-2, with D possibly TRBD2 on 6 matching bases. The CDR3 consists of 15 residues. Germline V gene data show CDR1 as SGHTA and CDR2 as FQGNSA. Trimming left V 5 bases short and J 4 bases short, with 14 bases between. CDR3 loop: CASSPLSGGTGELFF. CDR3 bases: TGTGCCAGCAGCCCACTTAGCGGTGGCACCGGGGAGCTGTTTTTT.